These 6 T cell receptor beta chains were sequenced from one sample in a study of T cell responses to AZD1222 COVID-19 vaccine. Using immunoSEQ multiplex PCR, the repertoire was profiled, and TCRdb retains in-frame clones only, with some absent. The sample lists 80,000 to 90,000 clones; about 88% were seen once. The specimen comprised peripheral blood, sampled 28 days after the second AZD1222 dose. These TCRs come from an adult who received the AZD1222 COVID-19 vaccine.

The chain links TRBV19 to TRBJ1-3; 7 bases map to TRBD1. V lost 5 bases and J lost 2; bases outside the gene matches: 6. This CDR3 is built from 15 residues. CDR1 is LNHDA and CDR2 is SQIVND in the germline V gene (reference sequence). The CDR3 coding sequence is TGTGCCAGTAGTTTCATGACAGGGCCTGGAAACACCATATATTTT. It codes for CASSFMTGPGNTIYF.

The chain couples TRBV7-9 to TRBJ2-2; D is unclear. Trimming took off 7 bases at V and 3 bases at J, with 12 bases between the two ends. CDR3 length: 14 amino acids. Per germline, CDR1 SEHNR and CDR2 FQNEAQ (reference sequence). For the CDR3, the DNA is TGTGCCAGCAACCAAGGAAGTGACACCGGGGAGCTGTTTTTT. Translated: CASNQGSDTGELFF.

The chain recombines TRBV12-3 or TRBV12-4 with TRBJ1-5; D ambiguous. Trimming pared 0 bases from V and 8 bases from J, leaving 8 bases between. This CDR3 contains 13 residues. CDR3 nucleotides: TGTGCCAGCAGTTTAGCGTCCTCGAAGCCCCAGCATTTT. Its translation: CASSLASSKPQHF.

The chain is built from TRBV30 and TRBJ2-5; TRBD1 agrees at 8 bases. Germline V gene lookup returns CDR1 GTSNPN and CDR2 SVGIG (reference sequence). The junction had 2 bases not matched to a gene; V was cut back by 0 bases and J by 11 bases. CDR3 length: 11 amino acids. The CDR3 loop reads CAWSVDRAQYF. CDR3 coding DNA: TGTGCCTGGAGTGTGGACAGGGCTCAGTACTTC. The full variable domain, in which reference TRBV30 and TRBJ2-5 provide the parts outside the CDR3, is SQTIHQWPATLVQPVGSPLSLECTVEGTSNPNLYWYRQAAGRGLQLLFYSVGIGQISSEVPQNLSASRPQDRQFILSSKKLLLSDSGFYLCAWSVDRAQYFGPGTRLLVL.

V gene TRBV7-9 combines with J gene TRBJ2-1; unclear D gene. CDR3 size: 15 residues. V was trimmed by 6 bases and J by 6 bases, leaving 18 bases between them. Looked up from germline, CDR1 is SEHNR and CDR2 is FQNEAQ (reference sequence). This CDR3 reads CASSPGLDHRNEQFF. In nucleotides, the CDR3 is TGTGCCAGCAGTCCGGGCCTCGATCACCGCAATGAGCAGTTCTTC.

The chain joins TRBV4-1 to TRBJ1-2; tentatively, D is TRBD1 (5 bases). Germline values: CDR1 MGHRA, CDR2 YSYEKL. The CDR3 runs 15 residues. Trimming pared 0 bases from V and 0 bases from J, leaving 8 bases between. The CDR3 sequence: CASSQDWTTNYGYTF. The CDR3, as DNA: TGCGCCAGCAGCCAAGATTGGACAACTAACTATGGCTACACCTTC.